Below are 29 T cell receptor beta chains sequenced from a single sample in a study of T cells in Graves' hyperthyroidism and ophthalmopathy. Amplified TCR beta CDR3 regions came from RNA transcripts. The TCR CDR3 was amplified in a first-round RT-PCR using the HTBI primer set. TCRdb ran MiXCR on the multiplex PCR reads and lists one entry per CDR3 protein. Counted here are 350,000 to 400,000 distinct CDR3 sequences, 11% to 15% occurring once; the ten biggest clones make up approximately 10%. Sequencing was carried out using blood. The source is a woman aged 60-75 years with Graves' hyperthyroidism.

To note about this clonotype: A much larger clonotype is one base distant, so this may be a read error. The rearrangement links TRBV11-3 to TRBJ2-2, with D hard to call. Germline loops: CDR1 SGHNT, CDR2 YENEEA. V lost 6 bases to trimming and J lost 3 bases, with 8 bases between them. CDR3 size: 13 residues. CDR3 sequence: CASSFQDTGELFF. The CDR3 DNA sequence: TGTGCCAGCAGTTTTCAAGACACCGGGGAGCTGTTTTTT.

This clonotype turned up a few times. The chain employs TRBV12-3 or TRBV12-4 and TRBJ1-3, with unresolved D. The V end lost 3 bases, the J end lost 8 bases, and 5 bases lay between the germline ends. There are 11 residues in the CDR3. The CDR3 DNA reads TGTGCCAGCAGTTTTAGGGACACCATATATTTT. Translated, it gives CASSFRDTIYF.

The sample holds many counts of this clonotype. The chain links TRBV3-1 to TRBJ2-7; D possibly matches TRBD1 or TRBD2 (5 bases each). This CDR3 spans 13 amino acids. CDR1 is LGHDT and CDR2 is YNNKEL in the germline V gene (reference sequence). The germline V and J ends were trimmed by 1 base and 3 bases, with 7 bases remaining between them. Here the CDR3 DNA reads TGTGCCAGCAGCCAAGGGGGGATCTACGAGCAGTACTTC. Translated, it gives CASSQGGIYEQYF.

This clonotype has ten or more counts. The chain joins TRBV18 to TRBJ1-6, with D hard to call. The CDR3 length is 15 residues. Trimming pared 0 bases from V and 9 bases from J, leaving 12 bases between. The germline CDR1 and CDR2 sequences are KGHSH and LQKENI. CDR3 sequence (DNA): TGTGCCAGCTCACCACCCGAGAGGAATAGTTCACCCCTCCACTTT. As protein: CASSPPERNSSPLHF.

For this clonotype: Possible read error: a much larger clone is one base away. The gene calls are TRBV18 and TRBJ2-7; 7 bases align to TRBD2. This CDR3 comprises 16 residues. J lost 6 bases, V lost 4 bases, and 15 bases had no gene match. CDR1 KGHSH and CDR2 LQKENI come from the germline V gene. CDR3 nucleotide sequence: TGTGCCAGCTCACAACCGTCTAGCGGCATCGGTGGCGAGCAGTACTTC. Translated, it gives CASSQPSSGIGGEQYF.

The gene calls are TRBV20-1 and TRBJ2-7; TRBD2 matches 12 bases. Trimming at V came to 1 base and at J to 4 bases, leaving 11 bases not matched to a gene. This CDR3 has 17 residues. Germline CDR1 DFQATT, CDR2 SNEGSKA (reference sequence). The CDR3 DNA follows: TGCAGTGCTAGAGTACCGAAGACTAGCGGGAGTTCTTACGAGCAGTACTTC. It specifies CSARVPKTSGSSYEQYF.

This clonotype was seen a handful of times. The J gene is TRBJ2-2, the V gene TRBV18; D call uncertain. The V gene lost 0 bases and the J gene lost 7 bases, with 12 bases spanning the gap. Germline V gene data show CDR1 as KGHSH and CDR2 as LQKENI. The CDR3 totals 15 residues. As DNA, the CDR3 is TGTGCCAGCTCACCACCTTCCGGGCTCCGCGGGGAGCTGTTTTTT. Residues: CASSPPSGLRGELFF.

The chain recombines TRBV7-3 with TRBJ2-6; D is unclear. V gave up 1 base and J gave up 0 bases, with 10 bases separating them. Germline loops: CDR1 SGHTA, CDR2 FQGTGA. The CDR3 sequence is 17 residues long. DNA of the CDR3: TGTGCCAGCAGCTTAAATGGGGATTCCTCTGGGGCCAACGTCCTGACTTTC. Amino acids: CASSLNGDSSGANVLTF. The full variable domain, its missing parts supplied by reference TRBV7-3 and TRBJ2-6, is GAGVSQTPSNKVTEKGKYVELRCDPISGHTALYWYRQSLGQGPEFLIYFQGTGAADDSGLPNDRFFAVRPEGSVSTLKIQRTERGDSAVYLCASSLNGDSSGANVLTFGAGSRLTVL.

V is TRBV9 and J is TRBJ1-2; D gene uncertain. Germline V lookup: CDR1 SGDLS, CDR2 YYNGEE. The CDR3 totals 13 residues. V lost 0 bases and J lost 8, with 11 bases in between. Written as DNA, the CDR3 is TGTGCCAGCAGCGTAGCCCAAAAGGGCGGCTACACCTTC. Translating gives CASSVAQKGGYTF.

Ten or more counts support this clonotype. DNA of the CDR3: TGTGCCAGCAGCTTAGTTTGGAGCTCCTACAATGAGCAGTTCTTC. Translation: CASSLVWSSYNEQFF. This sequence joins TRBV11-2 and TRBJ2-1; D gene ambiguous. The V end was cut by 1 base, the J end by 0 bases, with 7 bases between. In germline, CDR1 is SGHAT, CDR2 FQNNGV. This CDR3 is built from 15 residues.

A few counts support this clonotype. The rearrangement joins TRBV20-1 to TRBJ2-1, with 10 bases that match TRBD2. The CDR3 spans 15 residues. Germline V gene sequence: CDR1 DFQATT, CDR2 SNEGSKA (reference sequence). The trim removed 0 bases at V and 8 bases at J, leaving 7 bases unmatched. The CDR3 DNA follows: TGCAGTGCTAGAGATCCCCTAGCGGGAGCCCATGAGCAGTTCTTC. As protein: CSARDPLAGAHEQFF.

This clonotype was counted a few times. In DNA, the CDR3 is TGTGCCAGCAGCCCAAGGGGGACAGGGGGCAATGAGCAGTTCTTC. Residues: CASSPRGTGGNEQFF. V usage is TRBV9 and J usage is TRBJ2-1; the match to TRBD1 covers 11 bases. Losses at the gene ends were 4 bases for V and 6 bases for J; bases not matched to a gene: 6. CDR1 and CDR2 from the germline V gene are SGDLS and YYNGEE. The CDR3 sequence is 15 residues long.

This clonotype was picked up a small number of times. The chain couples TRBV27 to TRBJ2-1, with D possibly matching TRBD2 (6 bases). V lost 6 bases to trimming and J lost 1 base, with 13 bases between them. Germline V gene sequence: CDR1 MNHEY, CDR2 SMNVEV (reference sequence). The CDR3 is made up of 15 amino acids. DNA for the CDR3: TGTGCCAGCAGCCATGCCGGACTATCCTACAATGAGCAGTTCTTC. Its translation is CASSHAGLSYNEQFF.

The table lists this clonotype with many counts. The rearrangement uses TRBV6-5 and TRBJ2-7, with D perhaps matching TRBD1 or TRBD2 (5 bases each). The CDR3 is 17 amino acids. Germline V gene data show CDR1 as MNHEY and CDR2 as SVGAGI. V gave up 2 bases and J gave up 0 bases, with 17 bases separating them. Here the CDR3 DNA reads TGTGCCAGCAGTTACCCTAGGGCAGGGAGTCCCTCCTACGAGCAGTACTTC. The encoded protein is CASSYPRAGSPSYEQYF.

This clonotype was counted ten times or more. This chain joins TRBV7-9 and TRBJ1-4, with unresolved D. The CDR3 is 12 amino acids. Trimming took 0 bases from V and 8 from J, leaving 4 bases between them. Germline loops: CDR1 SEHNR, CDR2 FQNEAQ (reference sequence). The CDR3 region is CASSLASEKLFF. In nucleotides, the CDR3 is TGTGCCAGCAGCTTAGCTTCGGAAAAACTGTTTTTT.

This clonotype has more than one count but fewer than ten. The rearrangement joins TRBV11-2 to TRBJ1-5; unclear D gene. The V gene's germline CDR1 is SGHAT and CDR2 FQNNGV. The CDR3 sequence is 14 residues long. Trimming left V 3 bases short and J 6 bases short, with 12 bases between. For the CDR3, the DNA is TGTGCCAGCAGCTTCGCGGGCGCGGGTCAGCCCCAGCATTTT. Translated: CASSFAGAGQPQHF. The full variable domain, its missing parts supplied by reference TRBV11-2 and TRBJ1-5, is EAGVAQSPRYKIIEKRQSVAFWCNPISGHATLYWYQQILGQGPKLLIQFQNNGVVDDSQLPKDRFSAERLKGVDSTLKIQPAKLEDSAVYLCASSFAGAGQPQHFGDGTRLSIL.

The chain is built from TRBV6-2 or TRBV6-3 and TRBJ1-4; D uncertain. The germline V gene has CDR1 MNHEY and CDR2 SVGEGT. This CDR3 is built from 14 residues. Trimming left V 5 bases short and J 3 bases short, with 10 bases between. CDR3 loop: CASSTQSSNEKLFF. CDR3 in DNA: TGTGCCAGCAGTACACAGTCGTCTAATGAAAAACTGTTTTTT.

Comment on this clonotype: At one of its ends the junction is not consistent with the germline gene, which may arise from a read error. The CDR3 bases are TGCGCCAGCAGCGAGTTTGGCGGGAGCCCAACACCCAATGAGCAGTTCTTC. As protein: CASSEFGGSPTPNEQFF. The V gene is TRBV10-1, the J gene TRBJ2-1, with 7 bases matching TRBD2. CDR1 and CDR2 (germline): WNHNN, SYGVQD (reference sequence). The CDR3 runs to 17 residues.

The CDR3 here is CASTKGPYEQYF. The CDR3 coding sequence is TGTGCCAGCACCAAGGGACCCTACGAGCAGTACTTC. V and J are TRBV6-1 and TRBJ2-7; D assignment may be TRBD1 or TRBD2 (5 bases each). The CDR3 sequence is 12 residues long. V was shortened by 7 bases and J by 2 bases, with 9 bases between the two germline ends. CDR1 is MNHNS, CDR2 SASEGT, per germline.

The genes are TRBV28 and TRBJ1-3; D uncertain. The germline V gene encodes CDR1 MDHEN and CDR2 SYDVKM. V was shortened by 6 bases and J by 0 bases, with 9 bases between the two germline ends. The CDR3 extends over 14 amino acids. The CDR3 coding sequence is TGTGCCAGCAGATCCCAAACCTCTGGAAACACCATATATTTT. As protein: CASRSQTSGNTIYF.

Ten or more counts support this clonotype. J is TRBJ1-2 and V is TRBV29-1; 7 bases fit TRBD1. The length of the CDR3 is 12 residues. J lost 6 bases, V lost 7 bases, and 8 bases had no gene match. Per germline, CDR1 SQVTM and CDR2 ANQGSEA. The DNA for the CDR3 is TGCAGCGGGGGAAACCAGGGGGATGGCTACACCTTC. Its translation: CSGGNQGDGYTF.

This clonotype has at least ten counts. The rearrangement joins TRBV18 to TRBJ1-1, with unresolved D. The V gene's germline CDR1 is KGHSH and CDR2 LQKENI. V lost 3 bases to trimming and J lost 4 bases, with 24 bases between them. The CDR3 covers 18 residues. The CDR3 bases are TGTGCCAGCTCACCCGAACCACTTCCACGGAGTCCAAGCACTGAAGCTTTCTTT. Its translation is CASSPEPLPRSPSTEAFF.

The chain joins TRBV3-1 to TRBJ2-2; 7 nucleotides agree with TRBD2. The CDR3 is 16 amino acids. Trimming cost V 1 base and J 2 bases; bases outside gene matches: 4. Germline V gene data show CDR1 as LGHDT and CDR2 as YNNKEL (reference sequence). The CDR3: CASSQGSGTNTGELFF. Written as DNA, the CDR3 is TGTGCCAGCAGCCAAGGGAGCGGGACCAACACCGGGGAGCTGTTTTTT.

Comments on this clonotype: Since a much larger clone is just one base distant, this may be a read error. The CDR3 loop reads CASGLVVTRLAKNIQFF. CDR3 sequence (DNA): TGTGCTAGTGGTTTGGTAGTCACCCGACTGGCCAAAAACATTCAGTTCTTC. This rearrangement joins TRBV12-5 to TRBJ2-4; D call uncertain. The DNA end lines up better with TRBJ2-1; the J call may be wrong. CDR3 length: 17 residues. Germline V gene data show CDR1 as LGHNT and CDR2 as FRNRAP.

This clonotype was counted between two and nine times. The chain couples TRBV20-1 to TRBJ1-4; D gene ambiguous. Germline V gene lookup returns CDR1 DFQATT and CDR2 SNEGSKA (reference sequence). V lost 4 bases, J lost 3 bases, and 9 bases lay in between. The CDR3 consists of 13 residues. The DNA of the CDR3 is TGCAGTGCTATGGGCCCGCCTAATGAAAAACTGTTTTTT. It translates to CSAMGPPNEKLFF.

The J gene is TRBJ1-2, the V gene TRBV18; 7 nucleotides agree with TRBD1. V shed 3 bases, J shed 8 bases, and the junction held 6 bases outside the gene matches. The germline V gene has CDR1 KGHSH and CDR2 LQKENI. The CDR3 totals 13 residues. Here the CDR3 reads CASSPGTDPGYTF. Here the CDR3 DNA reads TGTGCCAGCTCACCCGGGACAGACCCAGGCTACACCTTC.

Many counts were recorded for this clonotype. V is TRBV6-1 and J is TRBJ2-1, with TRBD2 matching 7 bases. This CDR3 is 15 amino acids long. Germline V gene data show CDR1 as MNHNS and CDR2 as SASEGT. Germline trimming cut 6 bases from V and 2 bases from J; bases unmatched to any gene: 7. The CDR3 nucleotides are TGTGCCAGCAGGATACTAGCGCAGACCTACAATGAGCAGTTCTTC. Amino acid sequence: CASRILAQTYNEQFF.

The CDR3 DNA is TGTGCCATCAGTGAGTATTTTAGGACTAGCGGATCTGGGGCCAACGTCCTGACTTTC. This gives the protein CAISEYFRTSGSGANVLTF. The rearrangement uses TRBV10-3 and TRBJ2-6, with TRBD2 matching 10 bases. Germline assignment: CDR1 ENHRY and CDR2 SYGVKD. This CDR3 is 19 amino acids long. V was pared by 1 base and J by 1 base, with 7 bases of the junction left unmatched.

This clonotype was found many times. The genes are TRBV6-1 and TRBJ1-4, with D perhaps matching TRBD1 (6 bases). Per germline, CDR1 MNHNS and CDR2 SASEGT. Trimming took 5 bases from V and 2 from J, leaving 12 bases between them. The CDR3 runs to 15 residues. The CDR3 DNA follows: TGTGCCAGCAGTTATGGGGGGGCTACTAATGAAAAACTGTTTTTT. Its protein is CASSYGGATNEKLFF.